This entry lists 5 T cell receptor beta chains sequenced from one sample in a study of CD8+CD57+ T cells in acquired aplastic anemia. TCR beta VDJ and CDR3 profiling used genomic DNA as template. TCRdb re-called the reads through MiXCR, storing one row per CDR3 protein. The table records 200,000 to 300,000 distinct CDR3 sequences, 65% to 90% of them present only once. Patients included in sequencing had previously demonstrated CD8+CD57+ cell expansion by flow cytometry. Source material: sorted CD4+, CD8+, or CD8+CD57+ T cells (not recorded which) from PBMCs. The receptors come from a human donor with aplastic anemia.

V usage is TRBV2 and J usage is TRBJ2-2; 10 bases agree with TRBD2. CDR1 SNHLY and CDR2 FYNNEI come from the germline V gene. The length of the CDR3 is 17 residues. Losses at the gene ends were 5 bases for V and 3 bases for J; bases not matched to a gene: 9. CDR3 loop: CASSYSSGGADTGELFF. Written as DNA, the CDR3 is TGTGCCAGCAGTTACTCCAGCGGGGGGGCCGACACCGGGGAGCTGTTTTTT.

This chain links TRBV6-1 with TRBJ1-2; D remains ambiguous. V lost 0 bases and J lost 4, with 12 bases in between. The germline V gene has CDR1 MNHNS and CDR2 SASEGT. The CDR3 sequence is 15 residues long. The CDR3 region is CASSEAPDGGYGYTF. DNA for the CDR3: TGTGCCAGCAGTGAAGCCCCGGACGGTGGCTATGGCTACACCTTC.

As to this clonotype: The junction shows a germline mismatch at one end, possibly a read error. CDR3 in DNA: TGCGCCAGCAGCTTAGCCCCACCAGGTACGCAGTATTTT. Its protein product is CASSLAPPGTQYF. The chain uses TRBV11-2 and TRBJ2-3, with D hard to call. In germline, CDR1 is SGHAT, CDR2 FQNNGV. CDR3 length equals 13 residues.

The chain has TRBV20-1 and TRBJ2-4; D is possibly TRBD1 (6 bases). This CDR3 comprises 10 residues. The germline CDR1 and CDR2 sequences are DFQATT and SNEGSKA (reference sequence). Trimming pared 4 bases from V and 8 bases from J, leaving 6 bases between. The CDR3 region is CSAKGDIQYF. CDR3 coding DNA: TGCAGTGCTAAGGGGGACATTCAGTACTTC.

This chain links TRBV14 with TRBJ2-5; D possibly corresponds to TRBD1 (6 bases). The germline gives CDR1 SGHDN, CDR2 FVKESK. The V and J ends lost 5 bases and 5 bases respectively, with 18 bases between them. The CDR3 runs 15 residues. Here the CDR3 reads CASSVAGQSRETQYF. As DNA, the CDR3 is TGTGCCAGCAGCGTAGCTGGACAGTCGCGGGAGACCCAGTACTTC.